What follows are 14 T cell receptor beta chains derived from one specimen sequenced in a study of cytomegalovirus exposure and HLA in healthy donors. Using immunoSEQ multiplex PCR, the repertoire was profiled, and TCRdb retains in-frame clones only, with some absent. The data show approximately 270,000 clones, around 85% seen once. The sequenced sample was PBMCs. Source of these receptors: a woman aged 18-35 years in good health and CMV-seronegative.

This chain links TRBV27 with TRBJ1-5; 8 bases match TRBD1. The V gene end was trimmed by 3 bases and the J gene end by 7 bases; junction bases not matched to a gene: 8. Germline values: CDR1 MNHEY, CDR2 SMNVEV (reference sequence). This CDR3 comprises 15 residues. The DNA of the CDR3 is TGTGCCAGCAGTTTCCTAGGACAGGGAAAGCAGCCCCAGCATTTT. This codes for CASSFLGQGKQPQHF.

The chain recombines TRBV6-1 with TRBJ1-5, with 8 bases aligning to TRBD1. Germline CDR1 reads MNHNS; CDR2 reads SASEGT. The CDR3 consists of 13 residues. V lost 5 bases to trimming and J lost 9 bases; unmatched junction nucleotides: 6. The CDR3 coding sequence is TGTGCCAGCAGTCCGACAGGGGTAGGGCCCCAGCATTTT. Translating it yields CASSPTGVGPQHF.

J is TRBJ1-1 and V is TRBV2; weak D call: TRBD1 (6 bases). Germline V CDR1 and CDR2: SNHLY, FYNNEI. Trimming cost V 6 bases and J 1 base, with 6 bases left between them. The CDR3 is 12 amino acids. The chain's CDR3 is CASRGGNTEAFF. In nucleotides, the CDR3 is TGTGCCAGCAGAGGGGGGAACACTGAAGCTTTCTTT.

J is TRBJ1-1 and V is TRBV19, with D perhaps TRBD1 (5 bases). The length of the CDR3 is 10 residues. Trimming removed 5 bases from V and 8 bases from J, with 6 bases in between. CDR1 is LNHDA and CDR2 is SQIVND in the germline V gene (reference sequence). The CDR3 is CASSRTEAFF. For the CDR3, the DNA is TGTGCCAGTAGTCGGACAGAAGCTTTCTTT.

The rearrangement joins TRBV5-1 to TRBJ2-3; 10 positions agree with TRBD1. V shed 4 bases and J 1 base; nucleotides not matched to a gene: 6. Germline CDR1 SGHRS, CDR2 YFSETQ. This CDR3 has 16 residues. For the CDR3, the DNA is TGCGCCAGCAGCCCCATGGGGACAGGGGGCACAGATACGCAGTATTTT. Protein sequence: CASSPMGTGGTDTQYF. Combining the CDR3 with reference TRBV5-1 and TRBJ2-3 gives the whole variable domain KAGVTQTPRYLIKTRGQQVTLSCSPISGHRSVSWYQQTPGQGLQFLFEYFSETQRNKGNFPGRFSGRQFSNSRSEMNVSTLELGDSALYLCASSPMGTGGTDTQYFGPGTRLTVL.

This chain uses TRBV11-3 with TRBJ1-2; D unresolved. The CDR3 totals 14 residues. V shed 1 base and J shed 2 bases, with 8 bases lying between them. From germline, CDR1 is SGHNT and CDR2 YENEEA. Written as DNA, the CDR3 is TGTGCCAGCAGCTTAGTGTCAGGAAACTATGGCTACACCTTC. This encodes CASSLVSGNYGYTF.

CDR3 sequence reads: CASRTGGKGYTF. Here the CDR3 DNA reads TGTGCCAGCAGGACAGGGGGCAAAGGCTACACCTTC. This sequence joins TRBV27 and TRBJ1-2; the match to TRBD1 covers 10 bases. The ends lost 6 bases at V and 8 bases at J; junction bases unmatched: 3. The CDR3 is 12 residues long. In germline, CDR1 is MNHEY, CDR2 SMNVEV (reference sequence).

This clone was detected only once. The CDR3 is CASSGGSATGELFF. The CDR3 nucleotides are TGTGCCAGCAGTGGGGGTAGCGCAACCGGGGAGCTGTTTTTT. The chain employs TRBV2 and TRBJ2-2, with TRBD2 as a possible D gene (5 bases). The CDR3 has 14 amino acids. In germline, CDR1 is SNHLY, CDR2 FYNNEI. V lost 4 bases and J 5 bases, leaving 11 bases between the germline ends. Full variable domain (outside the CDR3, taken from reference TRBV2 and TRBJ2-2): EPEVTQTPSHQVTQMGQEVILRCVPISNHLYFYWYRQILGQKVEFLVSFYNNEISEKSEIFDDQFSVERPDGSNFTLKIRSTKLEDSAMYFCASSGGSATGELFFGEGSRLTVL.

V is TRBV12-5 and J is TRBJ1-3, with no clear D. Trimming stripped 2 bases from V and 1 base from J, with 6 bases between. This CDR3 has 14 residues. The germline gives CDR1 LGHNT, CDR2 FRNRAP. The CDR3 loop reads CASGLKASGNTIYF. CDR3 sequence (DNA): TGTGCTAGTGGTTTGAAAGCGTCTGGAAACACCATATATTTT.

This sequence joins TRBV30 and TRBJ1-1; D gene uncertain. V gave up 0 bases and J gave up 1 base, with 9 bases separating them. The CDR3 length is 14 residues. Germline assignment: CDR1 GTSNPN and CDR2 SVGIG (reference sequence). CDR3 DNA: TGTGCCTGGAGTGTACCTGGCAGGAACACTGAAGCTTTCTTT. It translates to CAWSVPGRNTEAFF.

The CDR3 DNA sequence: TGCGCCAGCATCCGGGACAGGGGTACAGATACGCAGTATTTT. The encoded protein is CASIRDRGTDTQYF. The chain employs TRBV5-1 and TRBJ2-3, with 10 bases matching TRBD1. The CDR3 contains 14 residues. V was pared by 6 bases and J by 3 bases, with 4 bases of the junction left unmatched. CDR1 is SGHRS and CDR2 is YFSETQ in the germline V gene.

For this clone: The sample holds other DNA sequences that translate to the same CDR3. The chain employs TRBV6-5 and TRBJ2-2; 7 bases agree with TRBD1. The CDR3 covers 15 residues. V lost 6 bases to trimming and J lost 0 bases; unmatched junction nucleotides: 4. Germline V lookup: CDR1 MNHEY, CDR2 SVGAGI. This chain's CDR3 is CASRTGTANTGELFF. As DNA, the CDR3 is TGTGCCAGCAGAACTGGGACAGCGAACACCGGGGAGCTGTTTTTT.

The chain has TRBV29-1 and TRBJ1-2; D call uncertain. Germline V gene data show CDR1 as SQVTM and CDR2 as ANQGSEA. This CDR3 comprises 13 residues. Between the trimmed V and J ends, which lost 6 bases and 5 bases, there was a span of 16 bases. This chain's CDR3 is CSVALIWEYGYTF. The CDR3 nucleotides are TGCAGCGTGGCCCTAATTTGGGAGTATGGCTACACCTTC.

The chain recombines TRBV10-2 with TRBJ2-3; 11 positions agree with TRBD2. Germline trimming cut 0 bases from V and 4 bases from J; bases unmatched to any gene: 6. Germline CDR1 reads WSHSY; CDR2 reads SAAADI. The length of the CDR3 is 17 residues. The CDR3 nucleotides are TGCGCCAGCAGTGAGTCGTTTCTAGCGGGGGGCCCAGATACGCAGTATTTT. Its protein product is CASSESFLAGGPDTQYF.